The sample holds a few counts of the clone carrying this T cell receptor beta chain. The target antigen is unknown. The data are from a study of cytomegalovirus exposure and HLA in healthy donors. Findings of the study overall: An analysis was carried out later, and it reportedly showed fewer N-insertions in an Asian-associated ancestry cluster than the approximately 610-donor mean. Some segments of the V type, notably TRBV6-2 and TRBV6-3, were excluded as indistinguishable. Analysis was carried out at a later point, and it linked a missense DCLRE1C variant to TCR beta V- and J-gene trimming.

Primers included in the PCR were 60 Vbeta and 13 Jbeta primers. Generated by immunoSEQ multiplex PCR, the TCRdb table keeps only in-frame clones and is missing some. The sample comprises 100,000 to 120,000 clones, 65% to 85% of which are singletons, and roughly 2.6% rests with the top ten. This CDR3 has 14 amino acids. The V end was cut by 0 bases, the J end by 3 bases, with 7 bases between. Germline V gene lookup returns CDR1 LGHNA and CDR2 YSLEER. The material sequenced was PBMCs. The chain uses TRBV4-3 and TRBJ2-3; D is possibly TRBD1 (6 bases). The TCR was taken from a woman aged 18-29 years in good health and CMV-seronegative. The CDR3 nucleotides are TGCGCCAGCAGCCAAGACAGGGGAACAGATACGCAGTATTTT. Its protein is CASSQDRGTDTQYF.